This passage covers 27 T cell receptor beta chains from one sample sequenced in a study of blood T cells in healthy people across ages. A J-beta primer mix and a sample-barcoded 5' primer were used in a second PCR of roughly 6 to 12 cycles. MiXCR, applied by TCRdb to the 5' RACE reads, yields one record per CDR3 protein. The data hold over 600,000 distinct CDR3 sequences, with about 56% observed a single time. The source material was blood. Receptors originate from a man aged 40-55 years in good health.

Here the CDR3 reads CSARLASGTFSYNEQFF. CDR3 DNA sequence: TGCAGTGCTAGACTGGCTAGCGGGACGTTCTCCTACAATGAGCAGTTCTTC. The rearrangement links TRBV20-1 to TRBJ2-1, with 9 positions matching TRBD2. The CDR3 is 17 residues long. Unmatched junction bases numbered 8, after V lost 2 bases and J lost 0 bases. From germline, CDR1 is DFQATT and CDR2 SNEGSKA (reference sequence).

This rearrangement joins TRBV7-8 to TRBJ1-4; D is unclear. Germline loops: CDR1 SGHVS, CDR2 FQNEAQ. The CDR3 spans 14 residues. V was pared by 5 bases and J by 4 bases, with 11 bases between. CDR3 nucleotide sequence: TGTGCCAGCAGCGCCGCGCGTGGTAATGAAAAACTGTTTTTT. Residues: CASSAARGNEKLFF.

In the case of this clonotype: A clone one base away is much larger, so this may be a read error. CDR3 sequence reads: CSAHTSGSASCEQYF. The CDR3 DNA reads TGCAGTGCGCACACTAGCGGGAGTGCGTCCTGCGAGCAGTACTTC. The V gene is TRBV20-1, the J gene TRBJ2-7; 11 bases are shared with TRBD2. The CDR3 is 15 amino acids. Germline V gives CDR1 DFQATT, CDR2 SNEGSKA (reference sequence).

V is TRBV10-3 and J is TRBJ2-1; 7 nucleotides line up with TRBD1. Germline loops: CDR1 ENHRY, CDR2 SYGVKD. The CDR3 totals 12 residues. V shed 5 bases, J shed 9 bases, and the junction held 4 bases outside the gene matches. The CDR3 region is CAISYDRAEQFF. In DNA, the CDR3 is TGTGCCATCAGTTACGACAGGGCTGAGCAGTTCTTC.

The J gene is TRBJ2-1, the V gene TRBV20-1; D possibly uses TRBD1 or TRBD2 (6 bases each). The V end lost 0 bases, the J end lost 4 bases, and 10 bases lay between the germline ends. The CDR3 has 14 amino acids. Germline-derived CDR1 and CDR2 are DFQATT and SNEGSKA (reference sequence). CDR3 nucleotide sequence: TGCAGTGCTAGAGATCGGGGGCCTTACAATGAGCAGTTCTTC. Amino acids: CSARDRGPYNEQFF.

The V call is TRBV20-1, the J call TRBJ2-5; D is unresolved. The J call may be in error: the DNA end matches TRBJ2-4 better. This CDR3 region has 12 residues. Per germline, CDR1 DFQATT and CDR2 SNEGSKA (reference sequence). CDR3 bases: TGCAGTGCTAGGGGTGCGGTCAACATTCAGTACTTC. Its translation is CSARGAVNIQYF.

This chain connects TRBV12-3 or TRBV12-4 to TRBJ1-5, with 9 bases fitting TRBD1. The CDR3 sequence is 11 residues long. V lost 6 bases to trimming and J lost 13 bases; unmatched junction nucleotides: 4. The CDR3 spells CASRRTGAQHF. The CDR3 DNA sequence: TGTGCCAGCAGGCGGACAGGGGCTCAGCATTTT.

The chain employs TRBV28 and TRBJ1-6; 8 bases fit TRBD1. The germline V gene has CDR1 MDHEN and CDR2 SYDVKM. V lost 7 bases, J lost 7 bases, and 6 bases stayed unmatched. CDR3 size: 14 residues. The CDR3 here is CASTPDRVNSPLHF. The CDR3 DNA is TGTGCCAGCACCCCGGACAGGGTCAATTCACCCCTCCACTTT.

V usage is TRBV20-1 and J usage is TRBJ1-2; 8 bases match TRBD1. Germline V gives CDR1 DFQATT, CDR2 SNEGSKA (reference sequence). V shed 8 bases and J 6 bases; nucleotides not matched to a gene: 5. CDR3 length: 11 amino acids. CDR3 in amino acids: CSRQGTDGYTF. The DNA for the CDR3 is TGCAGTCGACAGGGGACGGATGGCTACACCTTC.

The V gene is TRBV20-1, the J gene TRBJ1-1; D is uncertain. This CDR3 region has 13 residues. V lost 5 bases, J lost 6 bases, and 16 bases lay in between. The germline gives CDR1 DFQATT, CDR2 SNEGSKA (reference sequence). The CDR3 loop reads CSAPERNSAEAFF. As DNA, the CDR3 is TGCAGTGCTCCAGAGAGGAATAGCGCTGAAGCTTTCTTT.

This clonotype was counted only a few times. V gene TRBV20-1 combines with J gene TRBJ2-3; 9 nucleotides agree with TRBD2. From germline, CDR1 is DFQATT and CDR2 SNEGSKA (reference sequence). V was pared by 0 bases and J by 6 bases, with 10 bases of the junction left unmatched. The CDR3 is 16 residues long. CDR3 sequence reads: CSARDDGGRAGDTQYF. The CDR3 DNA reads TGCAGTGCTAGAGATGACGGCGGGAGGGCCGGGGATACGCAGTATTTT.

V is TRBV20-1 and J is TRBJ2-1, with TRBD2 matching 14 bases. The trim removed 3 bases at V and 7 bases at J, leaving 5 bases unmatched. Germline loops: CDR1 DFQATT, CDR2 SNEGSKA (reference sequence). The CDR3 length is 15 residues. The chain's CDR3 is CSARGLAGVANEQFF. DNA for the CDR3: TGCAGTGCTAGGGGACTAGCGGGAGTAGCAAATGAGCAGTTCTTC.

The table lists this clonotype with a few counts. The V and J genes are TRBV14 and TRBJ2-7, with unresolved D. The length of the CDR3 is 12 residues. V was cut by 5 bases and J by 3 bases, with 8 bases left in between. Germline lookup yields CDR1 SGHDN and CDR2 FVKESK. In nucleotides, the CDR3 is TGTGCCAGCAGCTACAACCTCTACGAGCAGTACTTC. Translation gives CASSYNLYEQYF. Filled out from reference TRBV14 and TRBJ2-7, the complete variable domain reads EAGVTQFPSHSVIEKGQTVTLRCDPISGHDNLYWYRRVMGKEIKFLLHFVKESKQDESGMPNNRFLAERTGGTYSTLKVQPAELEDSGVYFCASSYNLYEQYFGPGTRLTVT.

CDR3 nucleotide sequence: TGTGCCAGCAGTGAATATAGCCGGACCACTGAAGCTTTCTTT. This gives the protein CASSEYSRTTEAFF. V is TRBV25-1 and J is TRBJ1-1; the D is unclear. The germline V gene has CDR1 MGHDK and CDR2 SYGVNS. V gave up 0 bases and J gave up 4 bases, with 9 bases separating them. This CDR3 is 14 amino acids long.

This clonotype was counted between two and nine times. This chain connects TRBV9 to TRBJ2-5; D remains unclear. In germline, CDR1 is SGDLS, CDR2 YYNGEE. The CDR3 loop spans 17 amino acids. Trimming removed 1 base from V and 2 bases from J, with 18 bases in between. The CDR3 sequence is CASSVPRPPDHQETQYF. In nucleotides, the CDR3 is TGTGCCAGCAGCGTACCTAGGCCCCCCGACCATCAAGAGACCCAGTACTTC.

The CDR3 DNA reads as TGTGCCAGCACCCAAACACCAGGGTCCTACGAGCAGTACTTC. Its protein is CASTQTPGSYEQYF. J is TRBJ2-7 and V is TRBV11-2, with D possibly being TRBD1 (5 bases). The CDR3 length is 14 residues. Trimming left V 7 bases short and J 1 base short, with 14 bases between. CDR1 is SGHAT and CDR2 is FQNNGV in the germline V gene.

This clonotype was seen a handful of times. The chain uses TRBV2 and TRBJ1-2; no clear D gene. V shed 7 bases and J shed 3 bases, with 9 bases lying between them. Germline V gene sequence: CDR1 SNHLY, CDR2 FYNNEI. The CDR3 is 12 amino acids. The CDR3 coding sequence is TGTGCCAGCACCCCGTATGACTATGGCTACACCTTC. It yields the protein CASTPYDYGYTF.

This chain links TRBV28 with TRBJ1-1; D perhaps matches TRBD1 (6 bases). The germline V and J ends were trimmed by 2 bases and 3 bases, with 13 bases remaining between them. The CDR3 runs 15 residues. The germline V gene has CDR1 MDHEN and CDR2 SYDVKM. The CDR3 DNA reads TGTGCCAGCAGTTTAACAGGGAAGTGGGACACTGAAGCTTTCTTT. Its translation: CASSLTGKWDTEAFF.

This clonotype came up many times. The chain joins TRBV6-2 or TRBV6-3 to TRBJ2-1; D is unclear. Germline V CDR1 and CDR2: MNHEY, SVGEGT. Trimming removed 6 bases from V and 7 bases from J, with 10 bases in between. The CDR3 consists of 12 residues. CDR3 sequence reads: CASRKYPNEQFF. The DNA for the CDR3 is TGTGCCAGCAGAAAGTATCCTAATGAGCAGTTCTTC.

The chain joins TRBV20-1 to TRBJ2-1; TRBD1 aligns across 7 bases. This CDR3 is 16 amino acids long. Germline loops: CDR1 DFQATT, CDR2 SNEGSKA (reference sequence). The trim removed 2 bases at V and 7 bases at J, leaving 14 bases unmatched. Written as DNA, the CDR3 is TGCAGTGCTAGACTGAAACAGGGGTGGTTGACAAATGAGCAGTTCTTC. This gives the protein CSARLKQGWLTNEQFF.

V gene TRBV14 combines with J gene TRBJ1-2, with D unresolved. V lost 2 bases and J lost 3, with 7 bases in between. Germline-derived CDR1 and CDR2 are SGHDN and FVKESK. This CDR3 has 13 amino acids. Here the CDR3 DNA reads TGTGCCAGCAGCCAACGTGTGGACTATGGCTACACCTTC. It translates to CASSQRVDYGYTF.

V gene TRBV14 combines with J gene TRBJ1-2; no reliable D call. The V and J ends lost 1 base and 5 bases respectively, with 8 bases between them. The CDR3 covers 13 residues. Germline V gene sequence: CDR1 SGHDN, CDR2 FVKESK. CDR3 DNA: TGTGCCAGCAGCCAAGTCCGACGGTATGGCTACACCTTC. Amino acid sequence: CASSQVRRYGYTF.

The chain has TRBV24-1 and TRBJ2-5; TRBD2 aligns across 10 bases. The tail of the sequence fits TRBJ2-1 better, so the J call may be wrong. The V gene's germline CDR1 is KGHDR and CDR2 SFDVKD. CDR3 length equals 16 residues. This chain's CDR3 is CATSDLTSGEQETQFF. The CDR3 coding sequence is TGTGCCACCAGTGATTTGACTAGCGGGGAGCAAGAGACCCAGTTCTTC.

This clonotype was observed a few times. The chain carries TRBV9 and TRBJ2-5; D gene unclear. The germline V and J ends were trimmed by 0 bases and 2 bases, with 11 bases remaining between them. There are 15 residues in the CDR3. The V gene's germline CDR1 is SGDLS and CDR2 YYNGEE. The CDR3 nucleotides read TGTGCCAGCAGCGTAGGGCCGGTACGGCAAGAGACCCAGTACTTC. Its translation is CASSVGPVRQETQYF.

This clonotype was counted only a few times. The V call is TRBV14, the J call TRBJ1-2; no firm D call. The CDR3 has 12 residues. Germline CDR1 and CDR2: SGHDN and FVKESK. V was pared by 3 bases and J by 8 bases, with 10 bases between. CDR3 coding DNA: TGTGCCAGCAGCCACAACGACTTAGGCTACACCTTC. Translation gives CASSHNDLGYTF.

As concerns this clonotype: One end of the junction varies from germline; a read error may be responsible. V usage is TRBV27 and J usage is TRBJ1-2; D is uncertain. The CDR3 runs to 14 residues. Germline V lookup: CDR1 MNHEY, CDR2 SMNVEV (reference sequence). CDR3 coding DNA: TGTGCCAGCAGTCCGACCGTCCTTAACTATGGCTGCACCTTC. This codes for CASSPTVLNYGCTF.

This clonotype appeared once. CDR3 in amino acids: CASSLEVGGETQYF. CDR3 nucleotide sequence: TGCGCCAGCAGCTTGGAGGTGGGAGGAGAGACCCAGTACTTC. The chain recombines TRBV5-1 with TRBJ2-5; tentatively, D is TRBD2 (6 bases). The V gene's germline CDR1 is SGHRS and CDR2 YFSETQ. The CDR3 has 14 residues. Deletions cut 0 bases from V and 4 bases from J, with 10 bases between.